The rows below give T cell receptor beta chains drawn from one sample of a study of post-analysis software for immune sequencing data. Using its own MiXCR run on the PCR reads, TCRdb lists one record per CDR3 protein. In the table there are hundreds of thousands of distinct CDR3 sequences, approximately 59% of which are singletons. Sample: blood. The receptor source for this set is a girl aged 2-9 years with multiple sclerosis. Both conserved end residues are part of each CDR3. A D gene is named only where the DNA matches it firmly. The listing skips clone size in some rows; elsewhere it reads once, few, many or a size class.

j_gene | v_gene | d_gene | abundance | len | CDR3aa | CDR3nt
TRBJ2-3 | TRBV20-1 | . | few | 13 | CSAVAGSTDTQYF | TGCAGTGCGGTCGCGGGGAGCACAGATACGCAGTATTTT
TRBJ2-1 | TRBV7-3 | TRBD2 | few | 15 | CASSLLAGEHNEQFF | TGTGCCAGCAGCCTGCTAGCGGGAGAGCACAATGAGCAGTTCTTC
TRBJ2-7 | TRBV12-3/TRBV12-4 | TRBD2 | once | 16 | CASSFAKLAGVDEQYF | TGTGCCAGTAGTTTTGCTAAACTAGCGGGAGTCGACGAGCAGTACTTC
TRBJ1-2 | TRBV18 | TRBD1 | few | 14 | CASSKGQGDYGYTF | TGTGCCAGCTCTAAAGGACAGGGGGACTATGGCTACACCTTC
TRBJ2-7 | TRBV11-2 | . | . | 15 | CASSSSTENLYEQYF | TGTGCCAGCAGCTCCTCAACAGAGAACCTCTACGAGCAGTACTTC
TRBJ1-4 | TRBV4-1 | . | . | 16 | CASSQDRYWGKEKLFF | TGCGCCAGCAGCCAAGATCGGTATTGGGGGAAGGAAAAACTGTTTTTT
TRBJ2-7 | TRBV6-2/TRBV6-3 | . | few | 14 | CASSGAVDSYEQYF | TGTGCCAGCAGCGGGGCCGTGGACTCCTACGAGCAGTACTTC
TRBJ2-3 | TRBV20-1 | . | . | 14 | CSAREGYGPDTQYF | TGCAGTGCTAGAGAGGGTTACGGCCCAGATACGCAGTATTTT
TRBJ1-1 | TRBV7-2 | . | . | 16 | CASTLSSRGMNTEAFF | TGTGCCAGCACCCTTTCGTCCAGGGGAATGAACACTGAAGCTTTCTTT
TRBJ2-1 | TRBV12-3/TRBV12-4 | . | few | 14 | CATRWGPLYNEQFF | TGTGCCACTCGGTGGGGTCCTCTGTACAATGAGCAGTTCTTC
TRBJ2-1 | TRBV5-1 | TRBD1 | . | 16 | CASSLDQGASYNEQFF | TGCGCCAGCAGCTTGGATCAGGGGGCCTCCTACAATGAGCAGTTCTTC
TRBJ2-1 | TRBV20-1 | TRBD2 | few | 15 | CSAIPTSGTYNEQFF | TGCAGTGCTATCCCGACTAGCGGGACCTACAATGAGCAGTTCTTC
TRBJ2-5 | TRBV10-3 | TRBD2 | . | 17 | CATYPTSGSGHQETQYF | TGTGCCACTTACCCCACTAGCGGGAGTGGGCACCAAGAGACCCAGTACTTC
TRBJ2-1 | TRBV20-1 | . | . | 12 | CSASGTGNEQFF | TGCAGTGCTAGCGGGACCGGCAATGAGCAGTTCTTC
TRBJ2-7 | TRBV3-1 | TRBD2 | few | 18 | CASSQDYGGAGETYEQYF | TGTGCCAGCAGCCAAGATTATGGGGGAGCGGGAGAGACCTACGAGCAGTACTTC
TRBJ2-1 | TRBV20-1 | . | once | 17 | CSAREFLAQSSYNEQFF | TGCAGTGCTAGAGAATTTCTAGCGCAGAGCTCCTACAATGAGCAGTTCTTC
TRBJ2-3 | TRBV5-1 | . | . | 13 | CASSFSGVDTQYF | TGCGCCAGCAGCTTCTCGGGGGTAGATACGCAGTATTTT
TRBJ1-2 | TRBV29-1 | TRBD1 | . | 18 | CSAESPGTGMLGNYGYTF | TGCAGCGCTGAATCCCCGGGGACAGGGATGCTTGGTAACTATGGCTACACCTTC
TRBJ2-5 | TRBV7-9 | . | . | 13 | CASSLGAEETQYF | TGTGCCAGCAGCTTAGGGGCAGAAGAGACCCAGTACTTC
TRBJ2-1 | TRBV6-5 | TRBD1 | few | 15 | CASSFRDRGLNEQFF | TGTGCCAGCAGTTTCCGGGACAGGGGTCTCAATGAGCAGTTCTTC
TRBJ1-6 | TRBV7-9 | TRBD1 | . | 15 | CASSPTGQGISPLHF | TGTGCCAGCAGCCCCACGGGACAGGGGATCTCACCCCTCCACTTT
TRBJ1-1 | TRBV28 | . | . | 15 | CASSLFVEGDTEAFF | TGTGCCAGCAGTTTATTTGTGGAGGGAGACACTGAAGCTTTCTTT
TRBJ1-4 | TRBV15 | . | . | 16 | CATSRDLGVSNEKLFF | TGTGCCACCAGCAGAGATCTCGGGGTGTCTAATGAAAAACTGTTTTTT
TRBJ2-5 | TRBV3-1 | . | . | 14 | CASSQVNQQETQYF | TGTGCCAGCAGCCAAGTTAACCAGCAAGAGACCCAGTACTTC
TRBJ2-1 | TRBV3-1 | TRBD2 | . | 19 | CASSQEIAGESGSYNEQFF | TGTGCCAGCAGCCAAGAGATAGCGGGCGAATCGGGCTCCTACAATGAGCAGTTCTTC
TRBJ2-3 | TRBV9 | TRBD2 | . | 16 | CASSDRLAGGSDTQYF | TGTGCCAGCAGCGACCGTCTAGCGGGGGGTTCAGATACGCAGTATTTT
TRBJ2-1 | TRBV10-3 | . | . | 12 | CAIGDGYNEQFF | TGTGCCATCGGTGATGGGTACAATGAGCAGTTCTTC
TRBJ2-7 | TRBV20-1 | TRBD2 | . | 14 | CSARPILADYEQYF | TGCAGTGCTAGACCTATCCTAGCGGACTACGAGCAGTACTTC
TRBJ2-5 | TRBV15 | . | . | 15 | CATSRDRGTQETQYF | TGTGCCACCAGCAGAGATAGGGGGACCCAAGAGACCCAGTACTTC
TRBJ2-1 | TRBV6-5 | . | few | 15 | CASSPYHGGTNEQFF | TGTGCCAGCAGTCCCTACCACGGGGGTACCAATGAGCAGTTCTTC
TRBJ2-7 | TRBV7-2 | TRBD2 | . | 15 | CASSLAGAISYEQYF | TGTGCCAGCAGCCTAGCGGGGGCGATCTCCTACGAGCAGTACTTC
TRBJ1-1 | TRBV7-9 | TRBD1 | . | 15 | CASRNKTGRNTEAFF | TGTGCCAGCAGAAATAAGACAGGGCGGAACACTGAAGCTTTCTTT
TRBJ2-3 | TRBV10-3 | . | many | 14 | CAISESTGTDTQYF | TGTGCCATCAGTGAGTCGACGGGCACAGATACGCAGTATTTT
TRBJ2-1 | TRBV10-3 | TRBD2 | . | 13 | CAISAREQNEQFF | TGTGCCATCAGTGCGCGGGAGCAGAATGAGCAGTTCTTC
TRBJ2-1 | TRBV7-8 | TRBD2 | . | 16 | CASSLGPGLAWNEQFF | TGTGCCAGCAGCCTGGGACCGGGACTAGCCTGGAATGAGCAGTTCTTC
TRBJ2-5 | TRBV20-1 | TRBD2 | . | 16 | CSAPNKWTGGSNEQYF | TGCAGTGCTCCGAACAAGTGGACTGGCGGGAGCAATGAGCAGTACTTC
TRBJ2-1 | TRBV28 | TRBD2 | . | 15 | CASSPTSGRINEQFF | TGTGCCAGCAGTCCGACTAGCGGGAGAATCAATGAGCAGTTCTTC
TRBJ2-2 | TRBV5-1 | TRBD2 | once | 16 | CASSLVATSGSGELFF | TGCGCCAGCAGCTTGGTCGCGACTAGCGGGAGCGGGGAGCTGTTTTTT
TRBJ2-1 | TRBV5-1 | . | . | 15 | CASIPGLAEPNEQFF | TGCGCCAGCATCCCCGGGTTAGCGGAACCCAATGAGCAGTTCTTC
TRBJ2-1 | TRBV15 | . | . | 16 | CATSRESGEPYNEQFF | TGTGCCACCAGCAGAGAGAGTGGGGAGCCCTACAATGAGCAGTTCTTC
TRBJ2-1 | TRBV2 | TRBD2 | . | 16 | CASSEGLAGGGNEQFF | TGTGCCAGCAGTGAAGGGTTAGCGGGAGGAGGCAATGAGCAGTTCTTC
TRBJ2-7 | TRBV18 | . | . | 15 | CASSPSAETSYEQYF | TGTGCCAGCTCACCCTCGGCAGAGACTTCCTACGAGCAGTACTTC
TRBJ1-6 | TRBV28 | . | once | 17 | CASSPLGQSSYNSPLHF | TGTGCCAGCAGTCCTCTTGGACAAAGCTCCTATAATTCACCCCTCCACTTT
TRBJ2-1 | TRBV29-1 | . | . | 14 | CSSVQLSSCNEQFF | TGCAGCAGCGTTCAACTCTCCTCCTGCAATGAGCAGTTCTTC
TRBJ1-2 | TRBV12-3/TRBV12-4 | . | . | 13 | CASTGTLGYGYTF | TGTGCCAGCACAGGAACATTGGGGTATGGCTACACCTTC
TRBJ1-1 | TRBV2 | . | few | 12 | CASSAGDTEAFF | TGTGCCAGCAGTGCAGGGGACACTGAAGCTTTCTTT
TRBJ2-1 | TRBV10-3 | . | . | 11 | CAISERVLQFF | TGTGCCATCAGTGAAAGGGTCCTGCAGTTCTTC
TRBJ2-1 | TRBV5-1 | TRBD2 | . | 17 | CASSWGPGLAGDDEQFF | TGCGCCAGTAGCTGGGGACCGGGACTAGCAGGTGATGATGAGCAGTTCTTC
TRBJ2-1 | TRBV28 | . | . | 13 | CASKLGGGNEQFF | TGTGCCAGCAAACTCGGAGGGGGCAATGAGCAGTTCTTC